A single T cell receptor beta chain is shown here with its context. How the authors handled the data: Only a few patient CD8+ clones above 1% matched published virus-specific TCRB sequences. This table comes from immunoSEQ multiplex PCR, and its TCRdb copy is limited to in-frame clones, with some not included. Clone size and the V and J calls come from that table; the DNA yielded D and trimming. This table has 20,000 to 25,000 clones, about four fifths appearing once. Germline V gene data show CDR1 as SEHNR and CDR2 as FQNEAQ (reference sequence). Trimming at V came to 4 bases and at J to 3 bases, leaving 9 bases not matched to a gene. The CDR3 sequence is 16 residues long. The data were obtained in a study of somatic mutations in cytotoxic T cells in rheumatoid arthritis. Study details: Selected populations of V beta antibody-stained T cells underwent flow sorting at nearly 100% purity; these encompassed V beta1+ cells subjected to TCRB sequencing.

What was sequenced was CD8+ T cells sorted from blood. This sequence was found in an adult with rheumatoid arthritis. The rearrangement uses TRBV7-9 and TRBJ2-1, with TRBD1 matching over 7 bases. CDR3: CASSSLRGKGYNEQFF. As DNA, the CDR3 is TGTGCCAGCAGCTCCCTCAGGGGGAAGGGCTACAATGAGCAGTTCTTC.